Listed below are T cell receptor beta chains from one sample, sequenced in a study of T cell responses to AZD1222 COVID-19 vaccine. The method was immunoSEQ multiplex PCR; TCRdb's version includes in-frame clones alone and lacks a portion of them. The table shows some 91,000 clones, with more than 90% occurring only once. The sample was peripheral blood, taken on day 0 of AZD1222 vaccination. These receptors were taken from an adult in good health. The conserved cysteine and the conserved F or W are not part of the CDR3 here. Fields, in order: V gene, J gene, CDR3 length, CDR3 protein.

TRBV6-2/TRBV6-3	TRBJ2-4	14	ASSYVPALAKNIQY
TRBV5-6	TRBJ2-2	16	ASSLAGREMLNTGELF
TRBV20-1	TRBJ1-1	13	SASVRGGVNTEAF
TRBV5-1	TRBJ2-7	11	ASSLGADYEQY
TRBV18	TRBJ1-2	12	ASSFPPGLGGYT
TRBV30	TRBJ1-1	9	AWRKNTEAF
TRBV5-1	TRBJ1-5	12	ARGPGRVNQPQH
TRBV5-6	TRBJ2-5	9	ASSARETQY
TRBV7-8	TRBJ1-1	13	ASSLTLQGITEAF
TRBV29-1	TRBJ1-1	11	SAIQGMNTEAF
TRBV28	TRBJ1-5	13	ASRSQGGRRGPQH
TRBV2	TRBJ1-6	14	ASSEAGLPGYSPLH
TRBV11-2	TRBJ2-5	12	ASRALAGEETQY
TRBV15	TRBJ1-4	11	ATSNGKNEKLF
TRBV21-1	TRBJ2-5	11	ASSARDGETQY
TRBV19	TRBJ2-7	12	ASSTSATGVEQY
TRBV19	TRBJ1-2	12	ASSINRGRDGYT
TRBV2	TRBJ2-5	11	ASRRAAGETQY
TRBV18	TRBJ1-1	15	ASSPSGTGGLNTEAF
TRBV13	TRBJ1-2	15	ASSFNVLTGTNYGYT
TRBV7-9	TRBJ1-5	12	ASSRESVGGPQH
TRBV7-2	TRBJ1-1	12	ASSLVDRDKEAF
TRBV10-3	TRBJ1-3	14	AIRPTTGRTGNTIY
TRBV28	TRBJ2-2	10	ASSFFPGELF
TRBV2	TRBJ1-2	11	ASSFRGSYGYT
TRBV6-5	TRBJ1-3	13	ASSSRRGTGNTIY
TRBV28	TRBJ1-3	17	ASRPTGGEIFFDGNTIY
TRBV28	TRBJ1-2	10	ASSLRDYGYT
TRBV29-1	TRBJ2-5	10	SGGAGQETQY
TRBV28	TRBJ1-4	11	ASRWQTNEKLF
TRBV5-6	TRBJ1-1	13	ASSFGSRVNTEAF
TRBV4-2	TRBJ2-2	15	ASSQTWGGPATGELF
TRBV6-5	TRBJ1-1	12	ASSYGRTNTEAF
TRBV28	TRBJ1-1	13	ASSDQQGMGTEAF
TRBV5-1	TRBJ2-3	14	ASSLVGASSTDTQY
TRBV5-1	TRBJ2-2	12	ASTRTGGPGELF
TRBV5-4	TRBJ2-7	12	ASSVIQVLGEQY
TRBV20-1	TRBJ1-1	11	SASTRQNTEAF
TRBV7-3	TRBJ2-1	14	ASSPLVGSSYNEQF
TRBV9	TRBJ2-7	12	ASSVLGTPYEQY
TRBV28	TRBJ1-6	9	ASSPDTLLH
TRBV19	TRBJ2-1	12	ASSTTTGWNEQF
TRBV6-4	TRBJ2-1	12	APGGTHLYNEQF
TRBV4-3	TRBJ1-2	11	ASSQRASYGYT
TRBV10-2	TRBJ2-3	15	ASSEKRTSGGTDTQY
TRBV18	TRBJ2-3	13	ASSPVPRRTDTQY
TRBV11-3	TRBJ2-7	10	ASSLDSYEQY
TRBV6-5	TRBJ1-5	13	ASSKSGLSNQPQH
TRBV6-1	TRBJ1-3	12	ASSDRASGNTIY
TRBV25-1	TRBJ1-6	13	ASSVGLYDNSPLH
TRBV6-5	TRBJ2-1	13	ASSYSLAGDNEQF
TRBV11-2	TRBJ2-1	13	ASSLQRGGLREQF